This entry describes one T cell receptor (beta chain). This entry belongs to a study of early T cells in non-severe SARS-CoV-2 infection. Unique molecular identifiers were attached to individual cDNA molecules. TCRdb processed the 5' RACE reads anew with MiXCR; each CDR3 protein has one entry. The sample holds about 44,000 distinct CDR3 sequences; roughly 6.1% are singletons and the top ten take less than 25%. Germline V gene data show CDR1 as SGHVS and CDR2 as FNYEAQ. The CDR3 covers 18 residues. Trimming took off 2 bases at V and 2 bases at J, with 19 bases between the two ends. This TCR derives from an adult who was a healthcare worker with PCR-confirmed SARS-CoV-2 infection or an uninfected control (not recorded which). Specimen: whole blood, collected at baseline. The J gene is TRBJ1-3, the V gene TRBV7-6; D is unresolved. The CDR3 loop reads CASSLLHLKGFAGNTIYF. As DNA, the CDR3 is TGTGCCAGCAGCTTACTGCACCTTAAGGGATTCGCTGGAAACACCATATATTTT.